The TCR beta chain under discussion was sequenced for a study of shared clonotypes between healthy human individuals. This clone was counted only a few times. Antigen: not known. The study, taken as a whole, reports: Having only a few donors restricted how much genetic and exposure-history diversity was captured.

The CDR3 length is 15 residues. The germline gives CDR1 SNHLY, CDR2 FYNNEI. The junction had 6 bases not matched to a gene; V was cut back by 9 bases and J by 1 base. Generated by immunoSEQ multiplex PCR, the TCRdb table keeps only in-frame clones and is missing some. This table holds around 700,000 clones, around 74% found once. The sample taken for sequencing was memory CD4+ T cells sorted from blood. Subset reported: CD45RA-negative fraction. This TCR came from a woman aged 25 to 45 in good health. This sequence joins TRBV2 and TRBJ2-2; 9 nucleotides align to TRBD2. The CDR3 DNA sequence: TGTGCCAGTCGATTGACTAGCGGGAACACCGGGGAGCTGTTTTTT. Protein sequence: CASRLTSGNTGELFF.